These T cell receptor beta chains were read from a single sample in a study of control samples from healthy donors and cancer patients. Repertoires were generated with immunoSEQ multiplex PCR, while TCRdb's copy carries only in-frame clones and drops some. The repertoire consists of 210,000 or so clones, with 91% occurring once and the leading ten covering 1.8%. The sample was blood. All receptors derive from a man aged 25 to 45 in good health. The CDR3 runs from the conserved cysteine through the conserved F or W. Each record gives: clone size, D gene, V gene, J gene, CDR3 protein, CDR3 DNA. A D gene is named only where the DNA matches it firmly. A row's size may be missing; if present it is once, few, many or a size class.

>-|-|TRBV4-1|TRBJ1-1
CASSLQAGGLSYTEAFF
TGCGCCAGCAGCCTCCAAGCGGGGGGTTTGAGTTACACTGAAGCTTTCTTT
>-|-|TRBV19|TRBJ2-2
CASSIRGQNTGELFF
TGTGCCAGTAGTATAAGGGGTCAGAACACCGGGGAGCTGTTTTTT
>-|-|TRBV11-3|TRBJ2-2
CASSPRVTGELFF
TGTGCCAGCAGCCCCCGGGTCACCGGGGAGCTGTTTTTT
>-|TRBD1|TRBV19|TRBJ1-5
CASSSQGGGSINQPQHF
TGTGCCAGTAGTAGCCAGGGGGGGGGCTCAATCAATCAGCCCCAGCATTTT
>-|-|TRBV10-1|TRBJ2-1
CASSESGYPSYNEQFF
TGCGCCAGCAGTGAGTCTGGTTATCCCTCTTACAATGAGCAGTTCTTC
>-|TRBD1|TRBV5-6|TRBJ2-3
CASSRSGTGADTQYF
TGTGCCAGCAGCCGGAGCGGGACAGGGGCAGATACGCAGTATTTT
>once|-|TRBV5-1|TRBJ2-5
CASSTDLQETQYF
TGCGCCAGCAGCACCGATTTACAAGAGACCCAGTACTTC
>-|TRBD2|TRBV28|TRBJ2-1
CASSLGTSGSSYNEQFF
TGTGCCAGCAGTTTGGGGACTAGCGGGAGCTCCTACAATGAGCAGTTCTTC
>-|-|TRBV15|TRBJ1-1
CATSRDRGGGGTEAFF
TGTGCCACCAGCAGAGATCGGGGGGGCGGTGGAACTGAAGCTTTCTTT
>-|-|TRBV21-1|TRBJ1-1
CASSKEGQGAEAFF
TGTGCCAGCAGCAAAGAGGGACAGGGGGCTGAAGCTTTCTTT
>-|TRBD1|TRBV18|TRBJ2-7
CASSGQGAGSEQYF
TGTGCCAGCTCCGGACAGGGGGCAGGTAGCGAGCAGTACTTC
>-|TRBD1|TRBV4-1|TRBJ1-2
CASSPSSGTEVYGYTF
TGCGCCAGCAGCCCTAGCTCCGGGACAGAGGTCTATGGCTACACCTTC
>-|-|TRBV6-5|TRBJ2-5
CASSYFRELRETQYF
TGTGCCAGCAGTTACTTCAGGGAGTTACGGGAGACCCAGTACTTC
>-|-|TRBV19|TRBJ1-2
CASSTDRRRRSRGYGYTF
TGTGCCAGTAGTACCGACCGACGAAGAAGGTCCCGCGGATATGGCTACACCTTC
>-|-|TRBV6-5|TRBJ1-1
CASTGGHLNTEAFF
TGTGCCAGCACTGGGGGACACCTGAACACTGAAGCTTTCTTT
>-|TRBD1|TRBV10-3|TRBJ1-6
CAIKGTEGPLHF
TGTGCCATCAAAGGGACAGAAGGACCCCTCCACTTT
>once|-|TRBV11-2|TRBJ2-7
CASTIGQTYEQYF
TGTGCCAGCACTATAGGACAGACGTACGAGCAGTACTTC
>-|-|TRBV30|TRBJ1-5
CAWSVGPGREDQPQHF
TGTGCCTGGAGTGTGGGCCCAGGCAGGGAGGATCAGCCCCAGCATTTT
>once|-|TRBV24-1|TRBJ2-7
CATSDLADEQYF
TGTGCCACCAGTGATTTAGCCGACGAGCAGTACTTC
>-|-|TRBV5-1|TRBJ1-1
CASSPGVAGAGTEAFF
TGCGCCAGCAGCCCGGGAGTGGCAGGGGCCGGGACTGAAGCTTTCTTT
>-|TRBD2|TRBV10-3|TRBJ2-3
CAITTSGELTTDTQYF
TGTGCCATCACGACTAGCGGGGAATTAACTACAGATACGCAGTATTTT
>-|-|TRBV19|TRBJ2-2
CASSIIMAGELFF
TGTGCCAGTAGTATTATTATGGCGGGGGAGCTGTTTTTT
>-|TRBD1|TRBV7-9|TRBJ1-1
CASSPARGQTNTEAFF
TGTGCCAGCAGCCCCGCGAGGGGACAGACCAACACTGAAGCTTTCTTT
>-|-|TRBV13|TRBJ2-5
CASSLRGSEKTQYF
TGTGCCAGCAGCCTCCGGGGGAGTGAGAAGACCCAGTACTTC
>few|-|TRBV19|TRBJ1-1
CASSLQTGMNTEAFF
TGTGCCAGTAGTTTACAGACAGGAATGAACACTGAAGCTTTCTTT
>-|-|TRBV24-1|TRBJ2-7
CATSASPGSEQYF
TGTGCCACCAGCGCTAGCCCCGGGAGCGAGCAGTACTTC
>-|-|TRBV4-1|TRBJ1-2
CASSQENLNYGYTF
TGCGCCAGCAGCCAAGAGAACCTTAACTATGGCTACACCTTC
>-|TRBD1|TRBV9|TRBJ1-4
CASSGTGGDNEKLFF
TGTGCCAGCAGCGGGACAGGGGGCGATAATGAAAAACTGTTTTTT
>-|-|TRBV21-1|TRBJ2-3
CASSQRESGGRPDTQYF
TGTGCCAGCAGCCAAAGGGAGTCGGGGGGGAGGCCAGATACGCAGTATTTT
>-|-|TRBV4-1|TRBJ1-2
CASSQDRQPYGGYTF
TGCGCCAGCAGCCAAGATCGACAACCGTACGGGGGCTACACCTTC
>-|-|TRBV27|TRBJ1-6
CASSFTGNSPLHF
TGTGCCAGCAGTTTTACAGGGAATTCACCCCTCCACTTT
>-|-|TRBV29-1|TRBJ1-2
CSVESRPLYGYTF
TGCAGCGTTGAGAGTAGACCCCTCTATGGCTACACCTTC
>-|TRBD2|TRBV5-1|TRBJ2-3
CASRLAGATDTQYF
TGCGCCAGCAGGCTAGCGGGGGCCACAGATACGCAGTATTTT
>-|TRBD1|TRBV19|TRBJ1-5
CASSQTTGVRTYSNQPQHF
TGTGCCAGTAGTCAAACTACAGGGGTCAGAACCTATAGCAATCAGCCCCAGCATTTT
>-|-|TRBV6-5|TRBJ1-2
CASSNESPVIYGYTF
TGTGCCAGCAGTAACGAGAGTCCCGTTATCTATGGCTACACCTTC
>once|-|TRBV6-5|TRBJ1-4
CASIQQEATNEKLFF
TGTGCCAGCATACAACAGGAGGCCACTAATGAAAAACTGTTTTTT
>-|-|TRBV7-9|TRBJ2-1
CASSLARGTYNEQFF
TGTGCCAGCAGCTTAGCGCGCGGAACTTACAATGAGCAGTTCTTC
>-|TRBD1|TRBV5-4|TRBJ1-1
CASSTGQRNTEAFF
TGTGCCAGCAGCACGGGACAGAGGAACACTGAAGCTTTCTTT
>-|-|TRBV30|TRBJ2-7
CAWSVTGEQYF
TGTGCCTGGAGTGTAACGGGGGAGCAGTACTTC
>-|-|TRBV13|TRBJ1-4
CASSPHGTARSPFREKLFF
TGTGCCAGCAGCCCTCACGGGACGGCGAGATCCCCCTTCAGGGAAAAACTGTTTTTT
>-|-|TRBV30|TRBJ1-5
CAWSGPGGNQPQHF
TGTGCCTGGAGTGGACCCGGGGGGAATCAGCCCCAGCATTTT
>-|-|TRBV30|TRBJ2-3
CAWCGTGTDTQYF
TGTGCCTGGTGCGGGACAGGCACAGATACGCAGTATTTT
>-|-|TRBV28|TRBJ2-1
CASSLGGGEQFF
TGTGCCAGCAGTTTGGGGGGCGGTGAGCAGTTCTTC
>-|TRBD1|TRBV27|TRBJ2-1
CASSLWAGGNEQFF
TGTGCCAGCAGTTTATGGGCAGGGGGCAATGAGCAGTTCTTC
>-|-|TRBV14|TRBJ2-7
CASSPLGTVGEQYF
TGTGCCAGCAGCCCCTTAGGGACGGTCGGCGAGCAGTACTTC
>-|-|TRBV6-1|TRBJ1-3
CASSESRGLSGNTIYF
TGTGCCAGCAGTGAAAGCCGCGGGCTCTCTGGAAACACCATATATTTT
>-|-|TRBV18|TRBJ1-1
CASSTPDRNPPEAFF
TGTGCCAGCTCAACCCCGGACCGAAACCCTCCTGAAGCTTTCTTT
>-|-|TRBV4-2|TRBJ2-1
CASSQDLASRPYNEQFF
TGTGCCAGCAGCCAAGATCTGGCTAGCCGCCCCTACAATGAGCAGTTCTTC
>-|TRBD2|TRBV2|TRBJ2-1
CATVRGTSVSNEQFF
TGTGCCACCGTGCGCGGGACTAGCGTCTCCAATGAGCAGTTCTTC
>-|-|TRBV5-1|TRBJ2-3
CASSISGDTDTQYF
TGCGCCAGCAGCATTTCTGGGGACACAGATACGCAGTATTTT
>-|-|TRBV7-2|TRBJ1-6
CASSQSRYNSPLHF
TGTGCCAGCAGCCAATCTAGGTACAATTCACCCCTCCACTTT